This T cell receptor (beta chain) was recorded in a study of neurological immune-mediated disorders. Across the whole study: The study included approximately 34 multiple sclerosis patients, some 31 relapsing-remitting and 3 secondary progressive.

Study-wide findings and caveats: One related-CDR3 cluster, which may be a signature, held the repertoires of 18 of 34 multiple sclerosis patients after phylogenetic grouping. Levels of TCR clonal expansion peaked in HTLV-1-associated myelopathy and reached their lowest in multiple sclerosis, under those of healthy controls.

By 5'RACE with 10-nucleotide random UMIs, the cDNA was made. Each CDR3 protein is one row after TCRdb ran MiXCR on the 5' RACE reads. The repertoire holds over 45,000 distinct CDR3 sequences, about 3.7% seen once, with around 5.6% in the top ten. V lost 4 bases and J 4 bases, leaving 15 bases between the germline ends. CDR3 length: 14 residues. This clonotype was detected ten times or more. The antigen is unknown. The V gene is TRBV5-7, the J gene TRBJ2-7; no clear D. TRBV5-7 carries the ORF label, with uncertain function. This TCR was sampled from a man aged 40-55 years with multiple sclerosis. What was sequenced was PBMCs. The CDR3 sequence: CASSRRTALYEQYF. Written as DNA, the CDR3 is TGTGCCAGCAGCCGCCGTACGGCTCTGTACGAGCAGTACTTC.